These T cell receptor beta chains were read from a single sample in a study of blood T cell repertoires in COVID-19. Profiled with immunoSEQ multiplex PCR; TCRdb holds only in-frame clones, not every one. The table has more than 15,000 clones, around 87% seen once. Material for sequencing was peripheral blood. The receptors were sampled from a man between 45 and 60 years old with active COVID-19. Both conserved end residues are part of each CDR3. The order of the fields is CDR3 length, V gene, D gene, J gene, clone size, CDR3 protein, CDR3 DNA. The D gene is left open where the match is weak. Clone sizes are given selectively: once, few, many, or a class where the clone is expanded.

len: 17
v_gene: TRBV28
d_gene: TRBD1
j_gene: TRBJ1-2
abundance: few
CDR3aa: CASSLSGQVLYLRGYTF
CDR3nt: TGTGCCAGCAGTTTGTCGGGACAGGTGCTCTATCTTCGGGGCTACACCTTC

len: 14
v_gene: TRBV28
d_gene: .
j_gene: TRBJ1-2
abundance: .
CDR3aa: CASSLNGQDYGYTF
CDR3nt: TGTGCCAGCAGTTTGAACGGACAAGACTATGGCTACACCTTC

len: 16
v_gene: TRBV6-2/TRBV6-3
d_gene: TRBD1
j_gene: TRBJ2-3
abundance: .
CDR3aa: CASSYFRDRGQDTQYF
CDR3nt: TGTGCCAGCAGTTACTTCCGGGACAGGGGGCAAGATACGCAGTATTTT

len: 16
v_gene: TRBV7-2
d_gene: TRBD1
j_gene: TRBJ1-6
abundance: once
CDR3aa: CASSRRQGASNSPLHF
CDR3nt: TGTGCCAGCAGCAGAAGACAGGGGGCGAGTAATTCACCCCTCCACTTT

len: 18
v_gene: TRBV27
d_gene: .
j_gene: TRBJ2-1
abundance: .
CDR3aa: CASSLEPRDFGGYNEQFF
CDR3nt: TGTGCCAGCAGTTTAGAGCCCCGGGACTTCGGTGGGTACAATGAGCAGTTCTTC

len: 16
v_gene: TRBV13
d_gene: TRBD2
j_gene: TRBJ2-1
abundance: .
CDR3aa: CASSLMSSGSNNEQFF
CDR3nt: TGTGCCAGCAGCTTAATGTCTAGCGGGAGCAACAATGAGCAGTTCTTC

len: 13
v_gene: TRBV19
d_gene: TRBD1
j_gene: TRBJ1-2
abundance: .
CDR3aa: CASKFGTGYGYTF
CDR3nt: TGTGCCAGTAAATTCGGGACAGGGTATGGCTACACCTTC

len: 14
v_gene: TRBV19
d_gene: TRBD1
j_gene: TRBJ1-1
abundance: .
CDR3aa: CASRRQGANTEAFF
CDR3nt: TGTGCCAGTAGGAGACAGGGGGCGAACACTGAAGCTTTCTTT

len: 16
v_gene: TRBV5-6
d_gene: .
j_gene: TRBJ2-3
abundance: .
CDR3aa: CASSFFWTASTDTQYF
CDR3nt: TGTGCCAGCAGCTTTTTTTGGACAGCTAGCACAGATACGCAGTATTTT

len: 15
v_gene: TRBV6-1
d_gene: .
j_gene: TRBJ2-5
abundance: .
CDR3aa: CASSEYAGDGETQYF
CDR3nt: TGTGCCAGCAGTGAATATGCAGGGGACGGAGAGACCCAGTACTTC

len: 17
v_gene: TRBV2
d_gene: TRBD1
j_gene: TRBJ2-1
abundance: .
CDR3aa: CASRVDRGLSSYNEQFF
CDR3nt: TGTGCCAGCAGAGTCGACAGGGGCCTGAGCTCCTACAATGAGCAGTTCTTC

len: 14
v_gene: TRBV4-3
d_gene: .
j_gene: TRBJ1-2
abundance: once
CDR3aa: CASNKDQGGYGYTF
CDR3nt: TGCGCCAGCAACAAGGACCAGGGAGGCTATGGCTACACCTTC

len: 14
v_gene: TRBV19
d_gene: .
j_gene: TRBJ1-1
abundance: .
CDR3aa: CASSILQGNTEAFF
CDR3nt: TGTGCCAGTAGTATCCTACAGGGGAACACTGAAGCTTTCTTT

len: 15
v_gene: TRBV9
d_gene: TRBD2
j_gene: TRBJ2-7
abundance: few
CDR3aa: CASSAQGSGGYEQYF
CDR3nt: TGTGCCAGCAGCGCTCAGGGTAGCGGGGGCTACGAGCAGTACTTC

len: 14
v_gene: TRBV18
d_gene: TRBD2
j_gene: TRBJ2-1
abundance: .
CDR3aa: CASSPGTSSGEQFF
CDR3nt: TGTGCCAGCTCACCCGGGACTAGCTCCGGTGAGCAGTTCTTC

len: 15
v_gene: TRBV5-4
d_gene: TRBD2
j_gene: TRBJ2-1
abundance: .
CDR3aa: CASSPYSGRANEQFF
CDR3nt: TGTGCCAGCAGCCCATATAGCGGGAGGGCCAATGAGCAGTTCTTC

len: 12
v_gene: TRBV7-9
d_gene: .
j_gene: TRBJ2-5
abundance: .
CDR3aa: CASSITGETQYF
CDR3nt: TGTGCCAGCAGCATAACGGGGGAGACCCAGTACTTC

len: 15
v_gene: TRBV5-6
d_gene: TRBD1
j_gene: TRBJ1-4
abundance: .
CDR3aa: CASSYRDSGNEKLFF
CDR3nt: TGTGCCAGCAGTTACCGGGACAGCGGGAATGAAAAACTGTTTTTT

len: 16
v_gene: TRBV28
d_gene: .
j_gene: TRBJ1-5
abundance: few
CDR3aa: CASSLAGNLRNQPQHF
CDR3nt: TGTGCCAGCAGTTTGGCAGGGAACTTAAGGAATCAGCCCCAGCATTTT

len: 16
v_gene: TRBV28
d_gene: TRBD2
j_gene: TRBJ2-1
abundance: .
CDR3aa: CASSLTLAGTYNEQFF
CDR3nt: TGTGCCAGCAGTTTAACCCTAGCGGGGACCTACAATGAGCAGTTCTTC

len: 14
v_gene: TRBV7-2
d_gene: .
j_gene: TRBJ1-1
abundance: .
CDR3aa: CASSDGQPNTEAFF
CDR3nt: TGTGCCAGCAGCGACGGACAGCCGAACACTGAAGCTTTCTTT

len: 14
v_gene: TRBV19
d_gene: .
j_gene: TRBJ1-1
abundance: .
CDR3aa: CASSIWQGQTEAFF
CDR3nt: TGTGCCAGTAGTATTTGGCAGGGGCAAACTGAAGCTTTCTTT

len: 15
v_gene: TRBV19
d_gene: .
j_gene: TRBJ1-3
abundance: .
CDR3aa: CASSPGAGSGNTIYF
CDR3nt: TGTGCCAGTAGTCCAGGGGCCGGCTCTGGAAACACCATATATTTT

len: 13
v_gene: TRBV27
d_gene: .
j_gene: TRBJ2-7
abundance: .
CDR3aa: CASSFGRPYEQYF
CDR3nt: TGTGCCAGCAGTTTTGGCAGGCCCTACGAGCAGTACTTC

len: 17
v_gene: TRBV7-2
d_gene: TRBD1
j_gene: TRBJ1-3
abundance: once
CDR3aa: CASSRQGTGSVVNTIYF
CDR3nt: TGTGCCAGCAGTCGACAGGGAACCGGCTCAGTAGTAAACACCATATATTTT

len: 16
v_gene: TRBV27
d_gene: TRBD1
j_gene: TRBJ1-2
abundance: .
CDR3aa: CASSPGQGLLNYGYTF
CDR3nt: TGTGCCAGCAGTCCGGGACAGGGATTGTTAAACTATGGCTACACCTTC

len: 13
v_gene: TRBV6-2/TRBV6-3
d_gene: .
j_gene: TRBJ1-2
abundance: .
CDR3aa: CASSYSKGPGYTF
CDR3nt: TGTGCCAGCAGTTACTCCAAGGGGCCTGGCTACACCTTC

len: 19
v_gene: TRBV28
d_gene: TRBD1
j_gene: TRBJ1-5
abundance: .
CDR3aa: CASRYRRDRGTFSNQPQHF
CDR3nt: TGTGCCAGCAGATACCGCCGGGACAGGGGAACTTTTAGCAATCAGCCCCAGCATTTT

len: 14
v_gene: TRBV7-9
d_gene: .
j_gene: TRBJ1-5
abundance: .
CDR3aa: CASSLSGGLQPQHF
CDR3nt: TGTGCCAGCAGCTTATCGGGGGGCCTTCAGCCCCAGCATTTT

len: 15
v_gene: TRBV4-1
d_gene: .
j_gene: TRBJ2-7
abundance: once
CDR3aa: CASSQGQGSSYEQYF
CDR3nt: TGCGCCAGCAGCCAAGGCCAGGGAAGCTCCTACGAGCAGTACTTC

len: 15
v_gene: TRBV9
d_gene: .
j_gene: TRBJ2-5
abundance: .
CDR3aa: CASSPSGYLQETQYF
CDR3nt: TGTGCCAGCAGCCCAAGCGGATATCTCCAAGAGACCCAGTACTTC

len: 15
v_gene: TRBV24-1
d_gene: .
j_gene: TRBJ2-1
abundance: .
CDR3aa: CATSHSGLIYNEQFF
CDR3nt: TGTGCCACCAGCCATTCGGGACTCATATACAATGAGCAGTTCTTC

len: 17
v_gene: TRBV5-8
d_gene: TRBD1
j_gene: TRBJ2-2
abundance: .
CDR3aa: CASSFGQGARKAGELFF
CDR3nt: TGTGCCAGCAGCTTTGGACAGGGGGCGAGAAAAGCCGGGGAGCTGTTTTTT

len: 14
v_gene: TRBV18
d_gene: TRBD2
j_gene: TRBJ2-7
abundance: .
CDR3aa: CASSQNGGAYEQYF
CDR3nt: TGTGCCAGCTCCCAAAACGGGGGGGCCTACGAGCAGTACTTC

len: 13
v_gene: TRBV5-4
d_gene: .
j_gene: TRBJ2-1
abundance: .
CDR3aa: CAGGSHSYNEQFF
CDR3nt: TGTGCAGGAGGGAGTCACTCCTACAATGAGCAGTTCTTC

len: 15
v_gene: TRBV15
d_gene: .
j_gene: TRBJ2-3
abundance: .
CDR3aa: CATRSNVFLTDTQYF
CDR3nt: TGTGCCACCCGGTCCAATGTGTTTCTCACAGATACGCAGTATTTT

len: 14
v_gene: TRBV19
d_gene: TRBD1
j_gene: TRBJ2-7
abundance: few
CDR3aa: CASSIGTGPYEQYF
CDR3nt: TGTGCCAGTAGTATCGGGACAGGGCCTTACGAGCAGTACTTC

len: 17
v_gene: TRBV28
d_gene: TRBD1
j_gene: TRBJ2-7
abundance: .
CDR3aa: CASSLADGQGARNEQYF
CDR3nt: TGTGCCAGCAGTTTGGCGGATGGGCAGGGGGCGCGAAACGAGCAGTACTTC

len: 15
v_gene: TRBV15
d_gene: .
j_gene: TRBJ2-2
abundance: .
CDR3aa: CATSRGGTATGELFF
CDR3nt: TGTGCCACCAGCAGAGGTGGGACTGCCACCGGGGAGCTGTTTTTT

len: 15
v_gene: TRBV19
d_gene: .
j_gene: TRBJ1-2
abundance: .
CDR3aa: CASSIPTEPTYGYTF
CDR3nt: TGTGCCAGTAGTATTCCGACAGAACCTACCTATGGCTACACCTTC

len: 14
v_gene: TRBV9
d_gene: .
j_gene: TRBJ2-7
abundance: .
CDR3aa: CASNPSGSSYEQYF
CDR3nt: TGTGCCAGCAACCCCTCCGGGAGCTCCTACGAGCAGTACTTC

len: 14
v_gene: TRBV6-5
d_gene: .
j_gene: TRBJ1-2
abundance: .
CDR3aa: CASRTGQANYGYTF
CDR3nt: TGTGCCAGCAGGACCGGACAAGCTAACTATGGCTACACCTTC

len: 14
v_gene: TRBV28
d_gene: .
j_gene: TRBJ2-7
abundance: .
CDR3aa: CASRSERRGDEQYF
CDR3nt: TGTGCCAGCAGGTCTGAGCGGCGGGGAGATGAGCAGTACTTC

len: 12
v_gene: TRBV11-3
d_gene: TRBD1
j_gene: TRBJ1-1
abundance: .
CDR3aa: CASSAGRGMAFF
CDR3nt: TGTGCCAGCAGCGCCGGCAGGGGGATGGCTTTCTTT

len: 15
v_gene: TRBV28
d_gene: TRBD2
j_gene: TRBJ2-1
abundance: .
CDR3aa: CASSQGTSGHNEQFF
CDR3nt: TGTGCCAGCAGTCAGGGGACTAGCGGACACAATGAGCAGTTCTTC

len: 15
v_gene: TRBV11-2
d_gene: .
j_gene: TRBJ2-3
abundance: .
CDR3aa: CASSFLSVGTDTQYF
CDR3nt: TGTGCCAGCAGCTTCTTGTCGGTGGGCACAGATACGCAGTATTTT

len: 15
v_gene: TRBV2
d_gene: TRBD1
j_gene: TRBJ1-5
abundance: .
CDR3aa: CASRGDSKSNQPQHF
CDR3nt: TGTGCCAGCAGGGGGGACAGTAAGAGCAATCAGCCCCAGCATTTT

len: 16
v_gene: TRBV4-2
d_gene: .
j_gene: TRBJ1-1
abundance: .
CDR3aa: CASSQDFIQGNAEAFF
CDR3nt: TGTGCCAGCAGCCAAGATTTTATCCAGGGGAACGCTGAAGCTTTCTTT

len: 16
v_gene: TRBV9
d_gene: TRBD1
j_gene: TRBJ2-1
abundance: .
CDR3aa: CASSVVWTGGYSEQFF
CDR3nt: TGTGCCAGCAGCGTAGTTTGGACAGGGGGCTATAGTGAGCAGTTCTTC

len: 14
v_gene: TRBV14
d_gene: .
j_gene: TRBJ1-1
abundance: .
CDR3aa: CASSQGGGVTEAFF
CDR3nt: TGTGCCAGCAGCCAAGGAGGGGGTGTCACTGAAGCTTTCTTT